This TCR beta chain is from a study of cytomegalovirus exposure and HLA in healthy donors. General observations from the study: In a later analysis, several top co-occurrence clusters appeared linked to parvovirus B19, influenza, CMV and Epstein-Barr virus. Solely CMV serostatus was available to characterize immune exposure.

Germline V CDR1 and CDR2: SGHNT, YYREEE (reference sequence). This CDR3 has 16 amino acids. Trimming at V came to 4 bases and at J to 1 base, leaving 10 bases not matched to a gene. This clone was counted only a few times. Its specificity is unknown. 13 Jbeta primers and 60 Vbeta primers were used for the PCR. Generated by immunoSEQ multiplex PCR, the TCRdb table keeps only in-frame clones and is missing some. The data contain roughly 69,000 clones, approximately 71% of them singletons. The sequenced material came from PBMCs. This sequence originates from a man between 50 and 59 years old in good health and CMV-seronegative. V and J are TRBV5-4 and TRBJ1-1; 7 bases map to TRBD1. CDR3 residues: CASSQPSTGKNTEAFF. The CDR3 DNA reads TGTGCCAGCAGCCAACCTTCGACAGGGAAGAACACTGAAGCTTTCTTT. Variable domain in full (rest from reference TRBV5-4 and TRBJ1-1): ETGVTQSPTHLIKTRGQQVTLRCSSQSGHNTVSWYQQALGQGPQFIFQYYREEENGRGNFPPRFSGLQFPNYSSELNVNALELDDSALYLCASSQPSTGKNTEAFFGQGTRLTVV.